Here is one T cell receptor beta chain with its context. Its matching antigen is unknown. As previously described, bulk TCR libraries were made using listed TCR primers. Via MiXCR, TCRdb re-called the PCR reads, giving one row per CDR3 protein. The sample has about half a million distinct CDR3 sequences; 20% to 25% are singletons. The CDR3 covers 16 residues. Germline V CDR1 and CDR2: SGHTS, YDEGEE. V gave up 4 bases and J gave up 4 bases, with 20 bases separating them. The data were taken from a study of molecular identifiers for immune sequencing clone quantification. Study-wide background: Four of five splits of RNA from approximately 22,000 or 94,000 naive CD8 cells were sequenced in replicates. General study findings and limits: Clones carrying above 20 RNA copies accounted for over 98% of effector molecules, under 1% in naive cells.

This sequence was found in a human donor in good health. Some libraries in this study had Jurkat cell RNA spiked in. Specimen: naive CD8+ T cells from blood, with Jurkat cell RNA spiked in. Subset given: FACS-sorted CD8+CD4-CCR7+CD45RA+ naive T cells. The genes are TRBV5-8 and TRBJ2-5, with unresolved D. CDR3 sequence reads: CASSLRAPRFGETQYF. CDR3 nucleotide sequence: TGTGCCAGCAGCCTCCGGGCCCCTAGGTTCGGAGAGACCCAGTACTTC.